These 2 T cell receptor beta chains originate from one sample sequenced in a study of cytomegalovirus exposure and HLA in healthy donors. The study ran its PCR with 60 Vbeta and 13 Jbeta primers. The repertoire was sequenced with immunoSEQ multiplex PCR; TCRdb's copy has only in-frame clones and lacks some. This repertoire shows 270,000 or so clones, 86% found once; its top ten account for almost 4%. Sequences were obtained from PBMCs. Every receptor here comes from a man in his forties in good health and CMV-seropositive.

In its sample, this clone was seen once. The chain carries TRBV6-6 and TRBJ2-5; D not resolved. The J call is doubtful: the DNA matches TRBJ2-7 better. Per the germline V gene, CDR1 is MNHNY and CDR2 is SVGAGI (reference sequence). CDR3 length: 14 amino acids. CDR3 in DNA: TGTGCCAGCAGTTACTCCTCCCTCTCCTACGAGCAGTACTTC. This codes for CASSYSSLSYEQYF.

This clone was observed a single time. This chain links TRBV19 with TRBJ1-1; 9 bases are shared with TRBD1. CDR3 length: 15 amino acids. Germline V gives CDR1 LNHDA, CDR2 SQIVND (reference sequence). V dropped 5 bases and J dropped 3; count of bases not matched to a gene: 7. DNA of the CDR3: TGTGCCAGTAGTCCCGGGACAGGGATTCACACTGAAGCTTTCTTT. Amino acid sequence: CASSPGTGIHTEAFF.